This section outlines one TCR beta chain sequence together with its context. Healthy individuals who donated bone marrow served as the donors. CDR1 and CDR2 from the germline V gene are SGHKS and YYEKEE (reference sequence). Trimming took 1 base from V and 4 from J, leaving 8 bases between them. There are 13 residues in the CDR3. The sample is drawn from a study of cytomegalovirus exposure and HLA in healthy donors. The PCR contained 60 Vbeta and 13 Jbeta primers. Using immunoSEQ multiplex PCR, the repertoire was profiled, and TCRdb retains in-frame clones only, with some absent. In the table there are about 160,000 clones, roughly 82% of which are singletons.

The clonotype originates from a woman aged 50 to 60 in good health and CMV-seropositive. The sequencing sample was made of PBMCs. This chain links TRBV5-5 with TRBJ1-1; D perhaps matches TRBD1 (5 bases). The CDR3 reads CASSLLGGTEAFF. For the CDR3, the DNA is TGTGCCAGCAGCTTGTTGGGGGGCACTGAAGCTTTCTTT.